This T cell receptor beta chain was sequenced during a study of blood T cell repertoires in COVID-19. About the study: The United States, Italy and Spain provided the acute and convalescent COVID-19 samples.

The table came from immunoSEQ multiplex PCR; TCRdb's copy has only in-frame clones and leaves some out. The sample has around 68,000 clones; 87% are singletons. What was sequenced was peripheral blood. This clonotype was sampled from a man aged 50 or older with active COVID-19.

The CDR3 sequence is CASSPHASGGYGGELFF. The CDR3 DNA follows: TGTGCCAGCAGCCCCCATGCTAGCGGGGGGTATGGTGGGGAGCTGTTTTTT. The gene calls are TRBV3-1 (or the pseudogene TRBV3-2) and TRBJ2-2; 11 bases agree with TRBD2. J gave up 8 bases and V 4 bases, and 12 bases lay outside the gene matches. This CDR3 region has 17 residues. Germline assignment: CDR1 LGHDT and CDR2 YNNKEL (reference sequence).